These 22 T cell receptor beta chains share one sample of origin, sequenced in a study of CD4+ T cells in melanoma (dated by TCRdb to the early 2020s). Library method: the immunoSEQ multiplex PCR assay. The table was pulled from immuneACCESS by TCRdb, which kept in-frame rearrangements only. Such tables lose some clones; where checked, under half of the loss comes from unresolved V genes, and the rest has no known cause. The sample records roughly 110,000 clones, 92% of which are singletons. Around 3% of the sample lies in the top ten. What was sequenced was peripheral blood. These receptors all stem from a human donor with melanoma.

V and J are TRBV7-2 and TRBJ2-3; TRBD2 is a possible D gene (6 bases). Trimming removed 1 base at V and 8 bases at J, with 16 bases between. CDR3 length equals 15 residues. Per the germline V gene, CDR1 is SGHTA and CDR2 is FQGNSA. CDR3 residues: CASSLGGGVPGTQYF. The CDR3 DNA sequence: TGTGCCAGCAGCTTAGGGGGCGGGGTGCCCGGTACGCAGTATTTT.

The V gene is TRBV4-2, the J gene TRBJ1-4, with TRBD1 identical over 10 bases. V lost 4 bases to trimming and J lost 8 bases; unmatched junction nucleotides: 4. The CDR3 is 14 amino acids. Germline V gene sequence: CDR1 LGHNA, CDR2 YNFKEQ. CDR3 in DNA: TGTGCCAGCAGCCCGGACAGGGGGGACGAAAAACTGTTTTTT. It codes for CASSPDRGDEKLFF.

The chain uses TRBV19 and TRBJ1-2; D uncertain. The germline V gene encodes CDR1 LNHDA and CDR2 SQIVND (reference sequence). The CDR3 is 14 amino acids. The germline V and J ends were trimmed by 3 bases and 2 bases, with 10 bases remaining between them. The DNA of the CDR3 is TGTGCCAGTAGTATCGGGCAGCCAAACTATGGCTACACCTTC. Encoded protein: CASSIGQPNYGYTF.

The chain combines TRBV6-6 with TRBJ2-1; D gene uncertain. The CDR3 is 16 residues long. Trimming pared 3 bases from V and 0 bases from J, leaving 12 bases between. Germline assignment: CDR1 MNHNY and CDR2 SVGAGI (reference sequence). The DNA of the CDR3 is TGTGCCAGCAGTTATGTACCACAGAGCTCCTACAATGAGCAGTTCTTC. Translation: CASSYVPQSSYNEQFF.

The CDR3: CASSALGFETYEQYF. CDR3 bases: TGTGCCAGCAGTGCGTTAGGGTTCGAAACCTACGAGCAGTACTTC. The chain uses TRBV25-1 and TRBJ2-7, with no clear D. CDR3 size: 15 residues. V lost 4 bases and J 2 bases, leaving 15 bases between the germline ends. Germline lookup yields CDR1 MGHDK and CDR2 SYGVNS.

This sequence joins TRBV5-1 and TRBJ2-3; D tentatively fits TRBD1 or TRBD2 (5 bases each). Trimming stripped 5 bases from V and 1 base from J, with 8 bases between. CDR1 is SGHRS and CDR2 is YFSETQ in the germline V gene. The CDR3 is 13 residues long. CDR3 region: CASRGEGTDTQYF. CDR3 coding DNA: TGCGCCAGCAGGGGGGAAGGCACAGATACGCAGTATTTT. Full variable domain (missing parts from reference TRBV5-1 and TRBJ2-3): KAGVTQTPRYLIKTRGQQVTLSCSPISGHRSVSWYQQTPGQGLQFLFEYFSETQRNKGNFPGRFSGRQFSNSRSEMNVSTLELGDSALYLCASRGEGTDTQYFGPGTRLTVL.

The chain has TRBV7-2 and TRBJ2-2; 8 nucleotides align to TRBD1. The germline CDR1 and CDR2 sequences are SGHTA and FQGNSA. The CDR3 length is 15 residues. V trimming: 6 bases; J trimming: 4 bases; junction bases outside the gene matches: 7. The CDR3 region is CASSSDRAGTGELFF. CDR3 sequence (DNA): TGTGCCAGCAGTTCGGACAGGGCTGGCACCGGGGAGCTGTTTTTT.

The V call is TRBV6-4, the J call TRBJ2-1; D possibly corresponds to TRBD1 (5 bases). The CDR3 totals 13 residues. Trimming stripped 6 bases from V and 7 bases from J, with 13 bases between. Per the germline V gene, CDR1 is MRHNA and CDR2 is SNTAGT. CDR3 bases: TGTGCCAGCAGCCCGGGCAGGGCTAATGAGCAGTTCTTC. As protein: CASSPGRANEQFF.

This clone was seen a few times. V gene TRBV4-3 combines with J gene TRBJ1-6; possibly TRBD1 for D (6 bases). The CDR3 has 16 amino acids. V was trimmed by 4 bases and J by 8 bases, leaving 18 bases between them. CDR1 and CDR2 (germline): LGHNA, YSLEER. The CDR3 bases are TGCGCCAGCAGCCCCTCAATGGGCGCAGGGGATTCACCCCTCCACTTT. It is translated as CASSPSMGAGDSPLHF.

Only a few counts were recorded for this clone. The rearrangement links TRBV19 to TRBJ1-2, with TRBD1 matching 8 bases. Germline-derived CDR1 and CDR2 are LNHDA and SQIVND (reference sequence). This CDR3 has 13 residues. J gave up 8 bases and V 5 bases, and 7 bases lay outside the gene matches. CDR3 sequence (DNA): TGTGCCAGTAGTCATGGACAGGGCGAAGGCTACACCTTC. This gives the protein CASSHGQGEGYTF.

The chain is built from TRBV28 and TRBJ2-5; TRBD1 might be the D (5 bases). The length of the CDR3 is 15 residues. Trimming took 1 base from V and 2 from J, leaving 11 bases between them. CDR1 and CDR2 from the germline V gene are MDHEN and SYDVKM. CDR3 protein: CASSLSGWRQETQYF. The DNA of the CDR3 is TGTGCCAGCAGTTTATCAGGGTGGCGGCAAGAGACCCAGTACTTC.

This clone was seen once. The genes are TRBV2 and TRBJ2-1; a possible D gene is TRBD2 (5 bases). The CDR3 loop spans 15 amino acids. Germline V gene sequence: CDR1 SNHLY, CDR2 FYNNEI. V shed 8 bases and J shed 5 bases, with 19 bases lying between them. CDR3 bases: TGTGCCAGCTTCTCTGGGTTCCCCGGGAACAATGAGCAGTTCTTC. Translated: CASFSGFPGNNEQFF.

The rearrangement joins TRBV15 to TRBJ2-1; TRBD2 matches at 10 bases. The CDR3 spans 16 residues. CDR1 and CDR2 (germline): LNHNV, YYDKDF (reference sequence). Trimming cost V 3 bases and J 4 bases; bases outside gene matches: 6. CDR3: CATSREPTSGYNEQFF. DNA for the CDR3: TGTGCCACCAGCAGGGAGCCGACTAGCGGGTACAATGAGCAGTTCTTC.

The V gene is TRBV7-9, the J gene TRBJ2-1; TRBD2 matches at 8 bases. The CDR3 loop spans 15 amino acids. CDR1 and CDR2 from the germline V gene are SEHNR and FQNEAQ (reference sequence). V shed 4 bases, J shed 1 base, and the junction held 3 bases outside the gene matches. The CDR3 nucleotides read TGTGCCAGCAGCTCCGAGCGGGAGTCCTACAATGAGCAGTTCTTC. It codes for CASSSERESYNEQFF.

This chain joins TRBV7-6 and TRBJ2-7, with a weak D call TRBD1 (6 bases). Germline V lookup: CDR1 SGHVS, CDR2 FNYEAQ. Deletions cut 4 bases from V and 2 bases from J, with 9 bases between. The CDR3 loop spans 13 amino acids. The CDR3 loop is CASSWGQTYEQYF. The CDR3 region has the DNA TGTGCCAGCAGCTGGGGACAAACCTACGAGCAGTACTTC. Together with reference TRBV7-6 and TRBJ2-7, the CDR3 gives the full variable domain: GAGVSQSPRYKVTKRGQDVALRCDPISGHVSLYWYRQALGQGPEFLTYFNYEAQQDKSGLPNDRFSAERPEGSISTLTIQRTEQRDSAMYRCASSWGQTYEQYFGPGTRLTVT.

This chain uses TRBV7-2 with TRBJ2-1, with unresolved D. Trimming stripped 4 bases from V and 1 base from J, with 5 bases between. The CDR3 sequence is 13 residues long. CDR1 is SGHTA and CDR2 is FQGNSA in the germline V gene. The CDR3 coding sequence is TGTGCCAGCAGCTCTAATTCCTACAATGAGCAGTTCTTC. Its translation: CASSSNSYNEQFF. The whole variable domain, filled in from reference TRBV7-2 and TRBJ2-1, reads GAGVSQSPSNKVTEKGKDVELRCDPISGHTALYWYRQSLGQGLEFLIYFQGNSAPDKSGLPSDRFSAERTGGSVSTLTIQRTQQEDSAVYLCASSSNSYNEQFFGPGTRLTVL.

This chain connects TRBV5-4 to TRBJ2-2; no clear D gene. CDR1 is SGHNT and CDR2 is YYREEE in the germline V gene (reference sequence). Between the trimmed V and J ends, which lost 9 bases and 1 base, there was a span of 13 bases. The CDR3 is made up of 14 amino acids. The CDR3 sequence is CATNGDKNTGELFF. CDR3 coding DNA: TGTGCCACCAACGGTGACAAGAACACCGGGGAGCTGTTTTTT.

The chain couples TRBV6-5 to TRBJ2-2, with D unclear. Per the germline V gene, CDR1 is MNHEY and CDR2 is SVGAGI. V dropped 1 base and J dropped 0 bases, with 6 bases sitting between them. This CDR3 region has 15 residues. This chain's CDR3 is CASSYFTSNTGELFF. The CDR3 bases are TGTGCCAGCAGTTACTTCACCTCGAACACCGGGGAGCTGTTTTTT.

Note on this clone: The sample carries other DNA sequences with the same CDR3. This chain connects TRBV5-4 to TRBJ1-4, with D possibly being TRBD1 (5 bases). V lost 4 bases to trimming and J lost 0 bases, with 13 bases between them. The CDR3 has 16 residues. The germline V gene has CDR1 SGHNT and CDR2 YYREEE (reference sequence). This CDR3 reads CASSPTGDATNEKLFF. The CDR3 region has the DNA TGTGCCAGCAGCCCCACGGGGGATGCAACTAATGAAAAACTGTTTTTT.

The chain is built from TRBV4-1 and TRBJ1-5; D is unclear. The CDR3 is 18 amino acids. V lost 3 bases, J lost 0 bases, and 18 bases lay in between. CDR1 is MGHRA and CDR2 is YSYEKL in the germline V gene. As DNA, the CDR3 is TGCGCCAGCAGCCACCCCGACCCCGGACGGGCTAGCAATCAGCCCCAGCATTTT. Its protein product is CASSHPDPGRASNQPQHF.

The gene calls are TRBV14 and TRBJ2-2; D unresolved. This CDR3 has 14 amino acids. Germline CDR1 reads SGHDN; CDR2 reads FVKESK. V dropped 0 bases and J dropped 4 bases, with 6 bases sitting between them. The chain's CDR3 is CASSQDLITGELFF. In nucleotides, the CDR3 is TGTGCCAGCAGCCAAGATCTCATCACCGGGGAGCTGTTTTTT.

The chain employs TRBV27 and TRBJ2-7; the match to TRBD1 covers 7 bases. The CDR3 extends over 17 amino acids. The germline CDR1 and CDR2 sequences are MNHEY and SMNVEV (reference sequence). V was pared by 4 bases and J by 6 bases, with 18 bases of the junction left unmatched. The CDR3 coding sequence is TGTGCCAGCAGTTCACTACCGACAGGGTGGGGGTCCATCGAGCAGTACTTC. Protein product: CASSSLPTGWGSIEQYF.